The 20 T cell receptor beta chains below were found in one sample sequenced in a study of T cell changes during pregnancy in multiple sclerosis. Sequencing was performed with immunoSEQ multiplex PCR; in TCRdb, only in-frame clones are kept and a portion is missing. In the table there are some 110,000 clones, roughly nine tenths of which are singletons. The specimen was peripheral blood, collected in the third trimester of pregnancy. The receptors originated from a female donor with multiple sclerosis, enrolled in a pregnancy study.

The chain links TRBV2 to TRBJ2-7; 7 nucleotides align to TRBD2. The CDR3 has 19 residues. Germline CDR1 and CDR2: SNHLY and FYNNEI. The ends lost 6 bases at V and 5 bases at J; junction bases unmatched: 25. The CDR3 reads CASRGRLREGWALHHEQYF. In nucleotides, the CDR3 is TGTGCCAGCAGGGGAAGACTCAGGGAGGGATGGGCCCTTCACCACGAGCAGTACTTC.

The chain combines TRBV28 with TRBJ1-2; maybe TRBD1 (5 bases). V was pared by 5 bases and J by 4 bases, with 14 bases between. CDR1 and CDR2 (germline): MDHEN, SYDVKM. The CDR3 consists of 14 residues. The CDR3 loop is CASSPSGVSYGYTF. The CDR3 region has the DNA TGTGCCAGCAGTCCTTCGGGGGTCTCCTATGGCTACACCTTC.

This clone was seen just once. The V call is TRBV5-1, the J call TRBJ2-5; possibly TRBD2 for D (5 bases). Trimming took off 0 bases at V and 1 base at J, with 16 bases between the two ends. This CDR3 is built from 17 residues. Looked up from germline, CDR1 is SGHRS and CDR2 is YFSETQ. CDR3 DNA sequence: TGCGCCAGCAGCTTGGGAGTGGGAGACACGTTCCAAGAGACCCAGTACTTC. Its protein is CASSLGVGDTFQETQYF.

The chain joins TRBV30 to TRBJ1-3; the D is unclear. The CDR3 loop spans 14 amino acids. Germline lookup yields CDR1 GTSNPN and CDR2 SVGIG (reference sequence). The V gene lost 3 bases and the J gene lost 3 bases, with 12 bases spanning the gap. In nucleotides, the CDR3 is TGTGCCTGGAGCGGGAGGGTCAGTGGAAACACCATATATTTT. It encodes CAWSGRVSGNTIYF. Combining the CDR3 with reference TRBV30 and TRBJ1-3 gives the whole variable domain SQTIHQWPATLVQPVGSPLSLECTVEGTSNPNLYWYRQAAGRGLQLLFYSVGIGQISSEVPQNLSASRPQDRQFILSSKKLLLSDSGFYLCAWSGRVSGNTIYFGEGSWLTVV.

The chain recombines TRBV6-1 with TRBJ1-5; D not resolved. The V gene lost 4 bases and the J gene lost 5 bases, with 15 bases spanning the gap. The V gene's germline CDR1 is MNHNS and CDR2 SASEGT. CDR3 length: 15 amino acids. CDR3 nucleotides: TGTGCCAGCAGTGGGATCGGGAGGGAACATCAGCCCCAGCATTTT. Translated, it gives CASSGIGREHQPQHF.

The rearrangement joins TRBV5-1 to TRBJ2-3; D gene ambiguous. There are 15 residues in the CDR3. In germline, CDR1 is SGHRS, CDR2 YFSETQ. Trimming took off 0 bases at V and 6 bases at J, with 14 bases between the two ends. The CDR3 nucleotides are TGCGCCAGCAGCTTGGGATCCGTGAGCTCTGATACGCAGTATTTT. Its translation is CASSLGSVSSDTQYF.

This sequence joins TRBV7-9 and TRBJ1-5, with D possibly matching TRBD1 (5 bases). Trimming left V 5 bases short and J 3 bases short, with 8 bases between. The CDR3 is 13 residues long. Germline V lookup: CDR1 SEHNR, CDR2 FQNEAQ (reference sequence). In DNA, the CDR3 is TGTGCCAGCAGCCTGGGGCCCAATCAGCCCCAGCATTTT. This encodes CASSLGPNQPQHF.

The gene calls are TRBV6-6 and TRBJ2-1, with TRBD2 matching 10 bases. CDR3 size: 15 residues. Unmatched junction bases numbered 8, after V lost 2 bases and J lost 10 bases. Germline CDR1 and CDR2: MNHNY and SVGAGI (reference sequence). CDR3 DNA: TGTGCCAGCAGTTACCTAGCGGGGGCCATTACCGAGCAGTTCTTC. Protein sequence: CASSYLAGAITEQFF.

V and J are TRBV19 and TRBJ1-5; D is ambiguous. Trimming left V 3 bases short and J 7 bases short, with 13 bases between. CDR1 and CDR2 from the germline V gene are LNHDA and SQIVND (reference sequence). The CDR3 spans 14 residues. The CDR3 DNA sequence: TGTGCCAGTAGTATTAAGGAGTCGGGGCAGCCCCAGCATTTT. Translation: CASSIKESGQPQHF.

The rearrangement links TRBV15 to TRBJ2-5, with D possibly TRBD1 on 5 matching bases. Germline CDR1 LNHNV, CDR2 YYDKDF (reference sequence). There are 14 residues in the CDR3. V was trimmed by 3 bases and J by 1 base, leaving 9 bases between them. The CDR3 sequence is CATSSRDSQETQYF. CDR3 coding DNA: TGTGCCACCAGCAGCCGAGACAGCCAAGAGACCCAGTACTTC.

V and J are TRBV13 and TRBJ1-5; 9 positions match TRBD1. CDR3 size: 16 residues. Trimming removed 5 bases from V and 4 bases from J; junction bases left unmatched: 9. Germline V CDR1 and CDR2: PRHDT, FYEKMQ (reference sequence). The CDR3 loop is CASSKYGGQGNQPQHF. CDR3 nucleotides: TGTGCCAGCAGCAAATACGGAGGACAGGGGAATCAGCCCCAGCATTTT.

The V gene is TRBV5-4, the J gene TRBJ2-1; 8 nucleotides match TRBD2. This CDR3 contains 15 residues. CDR1 is SGHNT and CDR2 is YYREEE in the germline V gene (reference sequence). V trimming: 2 bases; J trimming: 5 bases; junction bases outside the gene matches: 6. CDR3 protein: CASSFRVSGNNEQFF. In DNA form, the CDR3 reads TGTGCCAGCAGCTTTCGGGTTAGCGGGAACAATGAGCAGTTCTTC. The whole variable domain, filled in from reference TRBV5-4 and TRBJ2-1, reads ETGVTQSPTHLIKTRGQQVTLRCSSQSGHNTVSWYQQALGQGPQFIFQYYREEENGRGNFPPRFSGLQFPNYSSELNVNALELDDSALYLCASSFRVSGNNEQFFGPGTRLTVL.

DNA of the CDR3: TGTGCCAGTAGTCCGACGGGGAGCAATCAGCCCCAGCATTTT. Translated, it gives CASSPTGSNQPQHF. The rearrangement links TRBV19 to TRBJ1-5; D unclear. This CDR3 region has 14 residues. CDR1 LNHDA and CDR2 SQIVND come from the germline V gene (reference sequence). The V and J ends lost 5 bases and 1 base respectively, with 9 bases between them.

This clone came up once. The chain carries TRBV5-1 and TRBJ2-2; 14 positions agree with TRBD2. Unmatched junction bases numbered 7, after V lost 3 bases and J lost 3 bases. The CDR3 is 18 residues long. Looked up from germline, CDR1 is SGHRS and CDR2 is YFSETQ. CDR3 bases: TGCGCCAGCAGCTCCGGACTAGCGGGAGGCCGGGACACCGGGGAGCTGTTTTTT. Its protein is CASSSGLAGGRDTGELFF. Filled out from reference TRBV5-1 and TRBJ2-2, the complete variable domain reads KAGVTQTPRYLIKTRGQQVTLSCSPISGHRSVSWYQQTPGQGLQFLFEYFSETQRNKGNFPGRFSGRQFSNSRSEMNVSTLELGDSALYLCASSSGLAGGRDTGELFFGEGSRLTVL.

V and J are TRBV2 and TRBJ1-5, with D possibly being TRBD1 (6 bases). Germline V gene sequence: CDR1 SNHLY, CDR2 FYNNEI. CDR3 size: 14 residues. The V and J ends lost 7 bases and 6 bases respectively, with 16 bases between them. CDR3 sequence: CASKHRESSQPQHF. The CDR3 region has the DNA TGTGCCAGCAAGCACAGGGAGTCGAGTCAGCCCCAGCATTTT.

The V gene is TRBV28, the J gene TRBJ2-1, with TRBD2 identical over 15 bases. This CDR3 has 17 amino acids. Germline assignment: CDR1 MDHEN and CDR2 SYDVKM. With V trimmed by 4 bases and J by 5 bases, 6 bases remained unmatched. The DNA of the CDR3 is TGTGCCAGCAGTTCCGGGACTAGCGGGAGGTCCCACAATGAGCAGTTCTTC. Protein: CASSSGTSGRSHNEQFF.

The chain has TRBV5-1 and TRBJ2-7; 9 bases are shared with TRBD1. Germline V gene lookup returns CDR1 SGHRS and CDR2 YFSETQ. After removal of 3 bases from V and 2 bases from J, the junction contained 3 bases not matched to a gene. This CDR3 region has 14 residues. The CDR3 DNA follows: TGCGCCAGCAGCTGGGACAGGGAAACCTACGAGCAGTACTTC. Its protein is CASSWDRETYEQYF.

The V call is TRBV10-3, the J call TRBJ2-5; TRBD2 aligns across 10 bases. Looked up from germline, CDR1 is ENHRY and CDR2 is SYGVKD. The J segment lost 4 bases and the V segment lost 4 bases, leaving 3 bases of the junction unmatched. The CDR3 covers 14 residues. In nucleotides, the CDR3 is TGTGCCATCAGTGTAGCGGGGGGACTAGAGACCCAGTACTTC. Its protein product is CAISVAGGLETQYF.

The chain links TRBV15 to TRBJ1-4; TRBD1 matches 8 bases. The germline CDR1 and CDR2 sequences are LNHNV and YYDKDF (reference sequence). V trimming: 3 bases; J trimming: 10 bases; junction bases outside the gene matches: 16. This CDR3 comprises 17 residues. The CDR3 protein is CATSSLAGGDGVGKLFF. The DNA for the CDR3 is TGTGCCACCAGCAGTCTAGCAGGGGGCGATGGGGTAGGAAAACTGTTTTTT.

J is TRBJ2-1 and V is TRBV28; TRBD2 agrees at 10 bases. The CDR3 is 17 residues long. Trimming took 6 bases from V and 7 from J; bases not matched to a gene: 15. Germline V lookup: CDR1 MDHEN, CDR2 SYDVKM. For the CDR3, the DNA is TGTGCCAGCAGCCTAAATTTCGGGTCTAGCGGGAGTAATGAGCAGTTCTTC. Translated: CASSLNFGSSGSNEQFF.